This record concerns one T cell receptor (beta chain) sequence. Its cognate antigen is unknown. One junction end does not reproduce the germline sequence, and a read error may be involved. The sample holds other DNA sequences that translate to the same CDR3. Sampling times: baseline, cycle 4 day 1, cycle 7 day 1. Profiled with immunoSEQ multiplex PCR; TCRdb holds only in-frame clones, not every one. The data hold some 14,000 clones, with approximately 80% observed a single time. The V gene's germline CDR1 is MNHEY and CDR2 SMNVEV (reference sequence). The CDR3 has 13 residues. The record originates from a study of OX40 agonist ivuxolimab in advanced cancers. Overall study context: Each patient was given ivuxolimab into a vein every 2 weeks, at 0.01 to 10 mg/kg. The study, taken as a whole, reports: Within 6 weeks, CD4+ and CD8+ blood T cells expanded clonally at 0.1 to 3.0 mg/kg.

The TCR comes from an adult with an advanced solid tumor such as melanoma, head and neck, liver or kidney cancer. Sample: CD4+ or CD8+ T cells sorted from blood, taken in a trial of the OX40 agonist ivuxolimab. The chain is built from TRBV27 and TRBJ1-2; D might be TRBD1 (5 bases). CDR3 sequence reads: CASSLLWGDGYTF. In DNA, the CDR3 is TGCGCCAGCAGTTTACTATGGGGCGATGGCTACACCTTC.